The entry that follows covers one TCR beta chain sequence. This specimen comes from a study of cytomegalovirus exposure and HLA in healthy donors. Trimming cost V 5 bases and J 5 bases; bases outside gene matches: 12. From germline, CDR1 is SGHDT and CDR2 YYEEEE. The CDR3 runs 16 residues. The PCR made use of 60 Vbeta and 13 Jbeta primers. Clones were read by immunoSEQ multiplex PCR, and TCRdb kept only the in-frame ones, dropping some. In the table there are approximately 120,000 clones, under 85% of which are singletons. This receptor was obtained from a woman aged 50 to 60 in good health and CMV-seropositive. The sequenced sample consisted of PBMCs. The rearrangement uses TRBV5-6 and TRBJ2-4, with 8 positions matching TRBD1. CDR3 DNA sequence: TGTGCCAGCAGTCCCCCGGCGGGCAGGGGGCAAAACATTCAGTACTTC. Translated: CASSPPAGRGQNIQYF.